Listed below are T cell receptor beta chains from one sample, sequenced in a study of T cell responses to AZD1222 COVID-19 vaccine. Repertoires were generated with immunoSEQ multiplex PCR, while TCRdb's copy carries only in-frame clones and drops some. The sample yields about 110,000 clones, approximately 94% seen once. The sample in question was peripheral blood, obtained 28 days after the second AZD1222 dose. Receptors were obtained from an adult who received the AZD1222 COVID-19 vaccine. Both conserved end residues are part of each CDR3. D genes are given only for firm matches. Only some rows state a clone size, as once, few, many or a class for expanded clones.

J | D | V | size | DNA | CDR3
TRBJ1-2 | NA | TRBV28 | once | TGTGCCAGCAGTTACAGGGCTCCCGGTGGCTACACCTTC | CASSYRAPGGYTF
TRBJ1-3 | NA | TRBV5-6 | NA | TGTGCCAGCAGCTTGTACAGGGTGGCCGGAAACACCATATATTTT | CASSLYRVAGNTIYF
TRBJ1-3 | TRBD1 | TRBV29-1 | NA | TGCAGCGTGGAGGGGACAGGTCCTGGAAACACCATATATTTT | CSVEGTGPGNTIYF
TRBJ2-7 | NA | TRBV10-3 | NA | TGTGCCATCAGCCCCGGGGAGGACGAGCAGTACTTC | CAISPGEDEQYF
TRBJ1-2 | NA | TRBV15 | few | TGTGCCACCAGCAGAGATTCCGCCCTCTCGGGTGGCTACACCTTC | CATSRDSALSGGYTF
TRBJ2-7 | NA | TRBV21-1 | NA | TGTGCCAGCAGTCTATCGACAGGGGGGAATTCCGAGCAGTACTTC | CASSLSTGGNSEQYF
TRBJ2-2 | NA | TRBV11-3 | NA | TGTGCCAGCAGCTTAATCTATGGGACCAACAGGAACACCGGGGAGCTGTTTTTT | CASSLIYGTNRNTGELFF
TRBJ1-4 | NA | TRBV9 | NA | TGTGCCAGCGGGGCGACAGCAACTAATGAAAAACTGTTTTTT | CASGATATNEKLFF
TRBJ1-2 | NA | TRBV2 | once | TGTGCCAGCAGTGTAAACAGGATCTATGGCTACACCTTC | CASSVNRIYGYTF
TRBJ2-1 | TRBD2 | TRBV6-4 | NA | TGTGCCAGCAGTGACTCCAGACTAGCGGGAGGGCCTAATGAGCAGTTCTTC | CASSDSRLAGGPNEQFF
TRBJ1-6 | NA | TRBV11-2 | NA | TGTGCCAGCAGCTTAGTGGGGGGGCAGAATAATTCACCCCTCCACTTT | CASSLVGGQNNSPLHF
TRBJ1-2 | NA | TRBV4-1 | NA | TGCGCCAGCAGCCAGGATCCCCTCTCAGTAATCTATGGCTACACCTTC | CASSQDPLSVIYGYTF
TRBJ1-4 | NA | TRBV21-1 | once | TGTGCCAGCAGCTCATTAGGGGTAACTAATGAAAAACTGTTTTTT | CASSSLGVTNEKLFF
TRBJ1-6 | TRBD1 | TRBV9 | NA | TGTGCCAGCAGCAACAGGGGCCTGGATTCACCCCTCCACTTT | CASSNRGLDSPLHF
TRBJ1-2 | TRBD1 | TRBV6-6 | NA | TGTGCCAGCAGACAGTCGGGACAGGGTTTCAATGGCTACACCTTC | CASRQSGQGFNGYTF
TRBJ1-6 | NA | TRBV7-9 | NA | TGTGCCAGCAGCTCGATCAGGGGCCACTATAATTCACCCCTCCACTTT | CASSSIRGHYNSPLHF
TRBJ1-1 | NA | TRBV27 | NA | TGTGCCAGTGCTTCGAACACTGAAGCTTTCTTT | CASASNTEAFF
TRBJ2-1 | NA | TRBV3-1/TRBV3-2 | NA | TGTGCCAGCAGCCCGACAGGGGGCCAGCGGGGGGGCTATGAGCAGTTCTTC | CASSPTGGQRGGYEQFF
TRBJ1-1 | NA | TRBV3-1/TRBV3-2 | NA | TGTGCCAGCAGGAGACAAATGAACACTGAAGCTTTCTTT | CASRRQMNTEAFF
TRBJ2-1 | TRBD2 | TRBV5-1 | NA | TGCGCCAGCAGCTTGGCTAGCGGGGGTTACAATGAGCAGTTCTTC | CASSLASGGYNEQFF
TRBJ2-5 | NA | TRBV9 | NA | TGTGCCAGCAGCGTAGCTGGTAATACTAACCAAGAGACCCAGTACTTC | CASSVAGNTNQETQYF
TRBJ1-2 | NA | TRBV25-1 | once | TGTGCCAGCAGTGAATTAAACGAGGGGCGTTATGGCTACACCTTC | CASSELNEGRYGYTF
TRBJ1-5 | NA | TRBV5-6 | NA | TGTGCCAGCAGCTGGGGAGGACAGATATATCAGCCCCAGCATTTT | CASSWGGQIYQPQHF
TRBJ2-1 | NA | TRBV10-1 | NA | TGCGCCAGCAGTGAGTCGGTACTCTCCAGATACAATGAGCAGTTCTTC | CASSESVLSRYNEQFF
TRBJ2-7 | NA | TRBV6-5 | NA | TGTGCCACCTCGGACAGTAGCTCCTACGAGCAGTACTTC | CATSDSSSYEQYF
TRBJ2-1 | NA | TRBV3-1/TRBV3-2 | NA | TGTGCCAGCAGCCATTTCGGGGGAAGTTACAATGAGCAGTTCTTC | CASSHFGGSYNEQFF
TRBJ2-1 | NA | TRBV28 | NA | TGTGCCAGCACCCTAATGCCTACAAGCCGGGAGTTCTTC | CASTLMPTSREFF
TRBJ1-4 | NA | TRBV12-5 | NA | TGTGCTAGTGGTTTTAGGGCAGGGGTGGTTACTAATGAAAAACTGTTTTTT | CASGFRAGVVTNEKLFF
TRBJ1-1 | NA | TRBV18 | NA | TGTGCCAGCTCAGTTAACCCGGTGAACACTGAAGCTTTCTTT | CASSVNPVNTEAFF
TRBJ2-5 | NA | TRBV3-1/TRBV3-2 | once | TGTGCCAGCAGCCAAGATTGGGTGCCAAAAGAGACCCAGTACTTC | CASSQDWVPKETQYF
TRBJ2-7 | NA | TRBV2 | NA | TGTGCCAGCAGTGAAAGGGGGGTGTCTAGCGCATACTACGAGCAGTACTTC | CASSERGVSSAYYEQYF
TRBJ1-1 | NA | TRBV19 | NA | TGTGCCAGTAGTATCCTGGGGGGAGGTGAAGCTTTCTTT | CASSILGGGEAFF
TRBJ1-5 | TRBD1 | TRBV5-1 | NA | TGCGCCAGCAGCTTGGGACAGGGGCAGCCCCAGCATTTT | CASSLGQGQPQHF
TRBJ1-5 | NA | TRBV6-5 | NA | TGTGCCAGCAGTACCTACAATCAGCCCCAGCATTTT | CASSTYNQPQHF
TRBJ2-7 | TRBD2 | TRBV10-2 | NA | TGCGCCAGCAGTGTTGCGGGGGTGTACGAGCAGTACTTC | CASSVAGVYEQYF